The 9 T cell receptor beta chains below were found in one sample sequenced in a study of OX40 agonist ivuxolimab in advanced cancers. Sequencing used immunoSEQ multiplex PCR; TCRdb keeps in-frame clones, though not all of them. The table shows about 45,000 clones, with about 88% occurring only once. Sample: CD4+ or CD8+ T cells sorted from blood, taken in a trial of the OX40 agonist ivuxolimab. The receptors here all came from an adult with an advanced solid tumor such as melanoma, head and neck, liver or kidney cancer.

This clone has a single count. The chain links TRBV7-9 to TRBJ1-3; D gene ambiguous. V lost 3 bases and J 4 bases, leaving 4 bases between the germline ends. Germline loops: CDR1 SEHNR, CDR2 FQNEAQ (reference sequence). CDR3 size: 12 residues. DNA for the CDR3: TGTGCCAGCAGCTTTGTAGGAAACACCATATATTTT. This codes for CASSFVGNTIYF.

The CDR3 loop is CASSGLAGGGGELFF. In DNA, the CDR3 is TGTGCCAGCAGTGGGTTAGCGGGAGGCGGCGGGGAGCTGTTTTTT. V is TRBV6-1 and J is TRBJ2-2, with 10 bases fitting TRBD2. Germline values: CDR1 MNHNS, CDR2 SASEGT. This CDR3 region has 15 residues. Losses at the gene ends were 4 bases for V and 7 bases for J; bases not matched to a gene: 6.

This clone was recorded a few times. The CDR3 DNA reads as TGTGCCAGCTCACCCCGGGACGCTGAAATCTTCTACAATGAGCAGTTCTTC. It is translated as CASSPRDAEIFYNEQFF. This sequence joins TRBV18 and TRBJ2-1; TRBD1 or TRBD2 may be the D gene (5 bases each). Germline values: CDR1 KGHSH, CDR2 LQKENI. This CDR3 comprises 17 residues. The ends were cut back, 3 bases at V and 3 bases at J, with 18 bases in the middle.

This chain links TRBV11-2 with TRBJ1-3; D is ambiguous. The germline V gene has CDR1 SGHAT and CDR2 FQNNGV. Trimming removed 1 base at V and 1 base at J, with 14 bases between. The CDR3 contains 17 residues. The CDR3 DNA reads TGTGCCAGCAGCTTAGGGGGTTTGGGTTCATCTGGAAACACCATATATTTT. It specifies CASSLGGLGSSGNTIYF.

The chain is built from TRBV11-3 and TRBJ2-1; D tentatively reads TRBD1 or TRBD2 (7 bases each). The CDR3 length is 13 residues. V shed 2 bases and J shed 14 bases, with 16 bases lying between them. CDR1 and CDR2 from the germline V gene are SGHNT and YENEEA. For the CDR3, the DNA is TGTGCCAGCAGCTTAACAGCAGGGGGGGGCGAGTTCTTC. The encoded protein is CASSLTAGGGEFF.

This clone was found once. V and J are TRBV5-1 and TRBJ2-2; D is undetermined. The CDR3 is made up of 14 amino acids. Germline V gene lookup returns CDR1 SGHRS and CDR2 YFSETQ. V shed 7 bases and J shed 0 bases, with 10 bases lying between them. Here the CDR3 reads CASEPDANTGELFF. Here the CDR3 DNA reads TGCGCCAGCGAGCCAGACGCGAACACCGGGGAGCTGTTTTTT. The whole variable domain, filled in from reference TRBV5-1 and TRBJ2-2, reads KAGVTQTPRYLIKTRGQQVTLSCSPISGHRSVSWYQQTPGQGLQFLFEYFSETQRNKGNFPGRFSGRQFSNSRSEMNVSTLELGDSALYLCASEPDANTGELFFGEGSRLTVL.

This clone was counted a few times. The V and J genes are TRBV11-3 and TRBJ1-5; 7 bases are shared with TRBD1. CDR3 length: 16 residues. CDR1 and CDR2 (germline): SGHNT, YENEEA. After removal of 7 bases from V and 2 bases from J, the junction contained 11 bases not matched to a gene. The CDR3 DNA reads as TGTGCCAGCACCCTTAGGGGGCAGGGGGGCAATCAGCCCCAGCATTTT. Protein sequence: CASTLRGQGGNQPQHF.

This clone has more than one count but fewer than ten. V usage is TRBV29-1 and J usage is TRBJ2-3, with 7 nucleotides matching TRBD1. V shed 6 bases and J 10 bases; nucleotides not matched to a gene: 7. The V gene's germline CDR1 is SQVTM and CDR2 ANQGSEA. This CDR3 is 11 amino acids long. The DNA for the CDR3 is TGCAGCGTCTCCCACAGGGGTGCGCAGTATTTT. Protein sequence: CSVSHRGAQYF.

The chain combines TRBV10-3 with TRBJ2-5; D unresolved. Germline V gene lookup returns CDR1 ENHRY and CDR2 SYGVKD. V lost 0 bases and J 2 bases, leaving 7 bases between the germline ends. CDR3 size: 14 residues. CDR3: CAISESQRQETQYF. In DNA, the CDR3 is TGTGCCATCAGTGAGTCACAGAGACAAGAGACCCAGTACTTC.